The 27 T cell receptor beta chains below were found in one sample sequenced in a study of blood T cell repertoires in COVID-19. The table came from immunoSEQ multiplex PCR; TCRdb's copy has only in-frame clones and leaves some out. The sample has fewer than 350,000 clones; roughly 93% are singletons. Sequencing used PBMCs or T cells enriched from blood (not recorded which). Every receptor here comes from a woman in her thirties or forties with acute COVID-19.

The chain joins TRBV5-3 to TRBJ1-5, with D possibly TRBD1 on 6 matching bases. TRBV5-3 is designated an ORF whose function remains uncertain. The CDR3 extends over 14 amino acids. Trimming took off 4 bases at V and 0 bases at J, with 8 bases between the two ends. The chain's CDR3 is CARSKDSSNQPQHF. CDR3 DNA sequence: TGTGCCAGAAGCAAGGACAGTAGCAATCAGCCCCAGCATTTT.

The chain uses TRBV6-5 and TRBJ1-5; D gene ambiguous. V lost 2 bases and J 16 bases, leaving 18 bases between the germline ends. CDR3 length equals 13 residues. Germline V lookup: CDR1 MNHEY, CDR2 SVGAGI. The CDR3 DNA is TGTGCCAGCAGTTACATCCATACAGATTTTGAACATTTT. It yields the protein CASSYIHTDFEHF.

This chain connects TRBV18 to TRBJ2-1, with TRBD2 matching over 10 bases. The CDR3 is 15 residues long. With V trimmed by 2 bases and J by 9 bases, 7 bases remained unmatched. Germline V gene data show CDR1 as KGHSH and CDR2 as LQKENI. The CDR3 region has the DNA TGTGCCAGCTCACCATCGGCTAGCGGGAGCTCTGAGCAGTTCTTC. It specifies CASSPSASGSSEQFF.

V gene TRBV5-4 combines with J gene TRBJ1-2, with 7 bases matching TRBD1. CDR1 is SGHNT and CDR2 is YYREEE in the germline V gene (reference sequence). This CDR3 has 15 amino acids. Trimming took 4 bases from V and 0 from J; bases not matched to a gene: 6. CDR3 protein: CASSHGTDTNYGYTF. CDR3 DNA: TGTGCCAGCAGCCACGGGACAGACACTAACTATGGCTACACCTTC.

This clone was counted once. The chain uses TRBV4-2 and TRBJ1-2; possibly TRBD1 for D (6 bases). Trimming removed 1 base at V and 2 bases at J, with 11 bases between. This CDR3 has 15 amino acids. Germline V gene data show CDR1 as LGHNA and CDR2 as YNFKEQ. CDR3 residues: CASSQGMTGNYGYTF. In DNA, the CDR3 is TGTGCCAGCAGCCAAGGAATGACAGGCAACTATGGCTACACCTTC.

The V gene is TRBV11-3, the J gene TRBJ2-1; 11 bases match TRBD2. The CDR3 sequence is 16 residues long. V lost 1 base and J lost 7; bases outside the gene matches: 6. Germline CDR1 is SGHNT and CDR2 is YENEEA. CDR3 in amino acids: CASSLGFLAGGNEQFF. The CDR3 DNA reads as TGTGCCAGCAGCTTAGGGTTCCTAGCGGGGGGAAATGAGCAGTTCTTC. The variable domain in full, completed from reference TRBV11-3 and TRBJ2-1, reads EAGVVQSPRYKIIEKKQPVAFWCNPISGHNTLYWYLQNLGQGPELLIRYENEEAVDDSQLPKDRFSAERLKGVDSTLKIQPAELGDSAVYLCASSLGFLAGGNEQFFGPGTRLTVL.

This sequence joins TRBV3-1 (or the pseudogene TRBV3-2) and TRBJ1-2, with 8 nucleotides matching TRBD1. CDR1 is LGHDT and CDR2 is YNNKEL in the germline V gene (reference sequence). This CDR3 comprises 15 residues. The trim removed 1 base at V and 5 bases at J, leaving 6 bases unmatched. The CDR3 here is CASSQGAGGKYGYTF. CDR3 coding DNA: TGTGCCAGCAGCCAAGGAGCAGGGGGCAAGTATGGCTACACCTTC.

This clone appeared a single time. The chain uses TRBV7-9 and TRBJ1-2, with 7 bases aligning to TRBD1. V lost 1 base and J lost 6; bases outside the gene matches: 2. Per germline, CDR1 SEHNR and CDR2 FQNEAQ (reference sequence). This CDR3 is built from 13 residues. CDR3 region: CASSLGQGHGYTF. For the CDR3, the DNA is TGTGCCAGCAGCTTAGGACAGGGCCATGGCTACACCTTC.

This clone was seen once. The chain joins TRBV11-3 to TRBJ2-1; no definite D call. This CDR3 comprises 13 residues. The germline V gene has CDR1 SGHNT and CDR2 YENEEA. Trimming took off 10 bases at V and 0 bases at J, with 10 bases between the two ends. The CDR3 DNA reads as TGTGCCACGGCCCGGAGCTCCTACAATGAGCAGTTCTTC. Translating gives CATARSSYNEQFF.

The chain employs TRBV9 and TRBJ1-1, with 7 bases fitting TRBD1. Germline-derived CDR1 and CDR2 are SGDLS and YYNGEE. The CDR3 is 14 residues long. V shed 4 bases, J shed 0 bases, and the junction held 3 bases outside the gene matches. The CDR3 DNA sequence: TGTGCCAGCAGCCTACAGGGGATGAACACTGAAGCTTTCTTT. This gives the protein CASSLQGMNTEAFF. Supplemented by reference TRBV9 and TRBJ1-1, the full variable domain reads DSGVTQTPKHLITATGQRVTLRCSPRSGDLSVYWYQQSLDQGLQFLIQYYNGEERAKGNILERFSAQQFPDLHSELNLSSLELGDSALYFCASSLQGMNTEAFFGQGTRLTVV.

CDR3 coding DNA: TGTGCCAGCAGCCAAGACCGGACCCCGCGGGGGGGAGCGGAGCTGTTTTTT. This sequence encodes CASSQDRTPRGGAELFF. J is TRBJ2-2 and V is TRBV3-1 (or the pseudogene TRBV3-2), with 9 bases that match TRBD2. V trimming: 0 bases; J trimming: 10 bases; junction bases outside the gene matches: 12. The CDR3 totals 17 residues. The germline V gene encodes CDR1 LGHDT and CDR2 YNNKEL (reference sequence).

V and J are TRBV4-1 and TRBJ2-2; TRBD1 matches at 8 bases. The CDR3 has 14 amino acids. J gave up 6 bases and V 3 bases, and 3 bases lay outside the gene matches. CDR1 MGHRA and CDR2 YSYEKL come from the germline V gene. In nucleotides, the CDR3 is TGCGCCAGCAGCCACCGACAGGGGTCCGGGGAGCTGTTTTTT. Protein: CASSHRQGSGELFF.

The chain links TRBV11-3 to TRBJ2-7; no firm D call. The CDR3 runs 11 residues. Trimming left V 1 base short and J 6 bases short, with 4 bases between. CDR1 SGHNT and CDR2 YENEEA come from the germline V gene. CDR3 DNA sequence: TGTGCCAGCAGCTTAGCGGTCGAGCAGTACTTC. Its protein is CASSLAVEQYF.

The table lists this clone with a count of one. The chain is built from TRBV5-1 and TRBJ1-5; no definite D call. Germline V gene lookup returns CDR1 SGHRS and CDR2 YFSETQ. Trimming left V 0 bases short and J 7 bases short, with 8 bases between. CDR3 length: 13 residues. The CDR3 coding sequence is TGCGCCAGCAGCTTGGCCCCCGGGCAGCCCCAGCATTTT. Encoded protein: CASSLAPGQPQHF.

The chain recombines TRBV5-8 with TRBJ2-7; 10 bases align to TRBD2. Germline loops: CDR1 SGHTS, CDR2 YDEGEE. The CDR3 sequence is 14 residues long. The trim removed 0 bases at V and 10 bases at J, leaving 7 bases unmatched. The chain's CDR3 is CASSLELAGILQYF. The CDR3 DNA reads TGTGCCAGCAGCTTGGAACTAGCGGGAATATTACAGTACTTC.

The V gene is TRBV30, the J gene TRBJ2-5; TRBD2 matches at 9 bases. CDR3 length equals 15 residues. The junction had 9 bases not matched to a gene; V was cut back by 0 bases and J by 7 bases. Germline V gives CDR1 GTSNPN, CDR2 SVGIG (reference sequence). The CDR3: CAWSVGLAQGGTQYF. The CDR3 nucleotides read TGTGCCTGGAGTGTTGGACTAGCGCAGGGGGGGACCCAGTACTTC. The full variable domain, its missing parts supplied by reference TRBV30 and TRBJ2-5, is SQTIHQWPATLVQPVGSPLSLECTVEGTSNPNLYWYRQAAGRGLQLLFYSVGIGQISSEVPQNLSASRPQDRQFILSSKKLLLSDSGFYLCAWSVGLAQGGTQYFGPGTRLLVL.

This chain joins TRBV29-1 and TRBJ1-2; D ambiguous. V lost 7 bases, J lost 9 bases, and 15 bases lay in between. Per the germline V gene, CDR1 is SQVTM and CDR2 is ANQGSEA. The CDR3 consists of 11 residues. The CDR3 DNA reads as TGCAGCGCACAAATAAATGGTCGCTACACCTTC. Translating it yields CSAQINGRYTF. Using reference TRBV29-1 and TRBJ1-2 for the parts outside the CDR3, the full variable domain is SAVISQKPSRDICQRGTSLTIQCQVDSQVTMMFWYRQQPGQSLTLIATANQGSEATYESGFVIDKFPISRPNLTFSTLTVSNMSPEDSSIYLCSAQINGRYTFGSGTRLTVV.

This clone showed up just a few times. This rearrangement joins TRBV27 to TRBJ1-5, with D possibly TRBD1 on 5 matching bases. The V end was cut by 4 bases, the J end by 0 bases, with 13 bases between. The CDR3 covers 16 residues. Germline CDR1 reads MNHEY; CDR2 reads SMNVEV (reference sequence). In DNA form, the CDR3 reads TGTGCCAGCAGTTCCTCGGGGGGGGGTAGCAATCAGCCCCAGCATTTT. It yields the protein CASSSSGGGSNQPQHF.

The chain recombines TRBV28 with TRBJ1-3; unclear D gene. The ends were cut back, 2 bases at V and 2 bases at J, with 4 bases in the middle. Germline values: CDR1 MDHEN, CDR2 SYDVKM. There are 13 residues in the CDR3. In nucleotides, the CDR3 is TGTGCCAGCAGTTTAAACACTGGAAACACCATATATTTT. This sequence encodes CASSLNTGNTIYF. Drawing the rest from reference TRBV28 and TRBJ1-3, the complete variable domain is DVKVTQSSRYLVKRTGEKVFLECVQDMDHENMFWYRQDPGLGLRLIYFSYDVKMKEKGDIPEGYSVSREKKERFSLILESASTNQTSMYLCASSLNTGNTIYFGEGSWLTVV.

This rearrangement joins TRBV7-2 to TRBJ1-1; D is unresolved. Germline loops: CDR1 SGHTA, CDR2 FQGNSA. The CDR3 runs to 13 residues. V was cut by 5 bases and J by 0 bases, with 7 bases left in between. The CDR3 loop is CASSPRMNTEAFF. Written as DNA, the CDR3 is TGTGCCAGCAGCCCGCGCATGAACACTGAAGCTTTCTTT.

The gene calls are TRBV4-1 and TRBJ1-5, with a weak D call TRBD1 (5 bases). Trimming pared 0 bases from V and 3 bases from J, leaving 15 bases between. CDR3 length equals 17 residues. The germline V gene has CDR1 MGHRA and CDR2 YSYEKL. Here the CDR3 DNA reads TGCGCCAGCAGCCAAGATCTGAGCCAGGGCATCAATCAGCCCCAGCATTTT. This translates into CASSQDLSQGINQPQHF.

V and J are TRBV7-9 and TRBJ1-6; possible D gene TRBD1, 5 bases. In germline, CDR1 is SEHNR, CDR2 FQNEAQ (reference sequence). This CDR3 region has 15 residues. V was clipped by 0 bases and J by 8 bases, with 11 bases between them. The CDR3 DNA follows: TGTGCCAGCAGCTTAGCCCCAGGGAAGGATTCACCCCTCCACTTT. It yields the protein CASSLAPGKDSPLHF.

The table lists this clone with a count of one. This chain links TRBV5-1 with TRBJ2-5; D may be TRBD1 (5 bases). Trimming cost V 4 bases and J 4 bases, with 11 bases left between them. Germline V lookup: CDR1 SGHRS, CDR2 YFSETQ. The CDR3 has 13 residues. CDR3 residues: CASSPPQGETQYF. For the CDR3, the DNA is TGCGCCAGCAGCCCCCCCCAGGGAGAGACCCAGTACTTC. Full variable domain (remainder filled in from reference TRBV5-1 and TRBJ2-5): KAGVTQTPRYLIKTRGQQVTLSCSPISGHRSVSWYQQTPGQGLQFLFEYFSETQRNKGNFPGRFSGRQFSNSRSEMNVSTLELGDSALYLCASSPPQGETQYFGPGTRLLVL.

V and J are TRBV27 and TRBJ1-5, with TRBD1 matching 8 bases. The CDR3 loop spans 13 amino acids. In germline, CDR1 is MNHEY, CDR2 SMNVEV (reference sequence). V trimming: 8 bases; J trimming: 4 bases; junction bases outside the gene matches: 4. CDR3 amino acids: CASGRTGNQPQHF. DNA for the CDR3: TGTGCCAGCGGACGGACAGGGAATCAGCCCCAGCATTTT.

The V call is TRBV28, the J call TRBJ1-1, with 10 nucleotides matching TRBD1. Germline V gene sequence: CDR1 MDHEN, CDR2 SYDVKM. V lost 3 bases to trimming and J lost 4 bases; unmatched junction nucleotides: 2. The CDR3 spans 14 residues. The CDR3 loop is CASSFRDRGTEAFF. Written as DNA, the CDR3 is TGTGCCAGCAGTTTCCGGGACAGGGGCACTGAAGCTTTCTTT.

CDR3 sequence (DNA): TGTGCCAGTAGTGGAGGGGCTTTGGATGAAAAACTGTTTTTT. It translates to CASSGGALDEKLFF. This chain connects TRBV19 to TRBJ1-4; D might be TRBD1 (5 bases). Germline-derived CDR1 and CDR2 are LNHDA and SQIVND (reference sequence). V lost 5 bases to trimming and J lost 6 bases, with 13 bases between them. The length of the CDR3 is 14 residues. The complete variable domain, with remaining parts taken from reference TRBV19 and TRBJ1-4, reads DGGITQSPKYLFRKEGQNVTLSCEQNLNHDAMYWYRQDPGQGLRLIYYSQIVNDFQKGDIAEGYSVSREKKESFPLTVTSAQKNPTAFYLCASSGGALDEKLFFGSGTQLSVL.

DNA for the CDR3: TGCAGTGCTAGTTCCCTACTTGGGACTACCGTCTACAATGAGCAGTTCTTC. This codes for CSASSLLGTTVYNEQFF. This chain connects TRBV20-1 to TRBJ2-1; 7 bases line up with TRBD2. Germline V gene lookup returns CDR1 DFQATT and CDR2 SNEGSKA (reference sequence). The CDR3 contains 17 residues. The J segment lost 3 bases and the V segment lost 3 bases, leaving 14 bases of the junction unmatched.